This entry lists 15 T cell receptor beta chains sequenced from one sample in a study of blood T cell repertoires in COVID-19. Method: immunoSEQ multiplex PCR; TCRdb's copy keeps in-frame clones and lacks some. The data hold approximately 200,000 clones, with roughly four fifths observed a single time. Material: PBMCs or T cells enriched from blood (not recorded which). These receptors originate from a middle-aged man who had recovered from COVID-19.

This clone was seen a single time. This chain connects TRBV5-1 to TRBJ2-5, with 8 bases lining up with TRBD2. The CDR3 totals 18 residues. Germline V gene data show CDR1 as SGHRS and CDR2 as YFSETQ. V was clipped by 4 bases and J by 4 bases; unmatched bases: 18. The CDR3 sequence is CASSRHMTSVAGGETQYF. The CDR3, as DNA: TGCGCCAGCAGCCGGCACATGACTAGTGTGGCGGGGGGAGAGACCCAGTACTTC.

Here the CDR3 reads CASSLLGGGAYEQYF. In DNA, the CDR3 is TGTGCCAGCAGTTTACTGGGGGGGGGAGCCTACGAGCAGTACTTC. This chain uses TRBV27 with TRBJ2-7; 7 bases line up with TRBD2. With V trimmed by 2 bases and J by 2 bases, 6 bases remained unmatched. Germline V gene lookup returns CDR1 MNHEY and CDR2 SMNVEV (reference sequence). This CDR3 comprises 15 residues.

This chain joins TRBV19 and TRBJ1-1; D is unclear. Germline assignment: CDR1 LNHDA and CDR2 SQIVND (reference sequence). Trimming shortened V by 6 bases and J by 0 bases, and 8 bases separated the two germline ends. CDR3 length: 13 residues. CDR3 region: CASRSQMNTEAFF. Written as DNA, the CDR3 is TGTGCCAGTAGGTCCCAGATGAACACTGAAGCTTTCTTT.

This chain uses TRBV9 with TRBJ2-7; 8 positions match TRBD2. Germline trimming cut 4 bases from V and 4 bases from J; bases unmatched to any gene: 19. CDR3 size: 18 residues. CDR1 is SGDLS, CDR2 YYNGEE, per germline. CDR3 DNA sequence: TGTGCCAGCAGCCCTAGCACCCAGACGAGCGGGAGCGTGTACGAGCAGTACTTC. Protein sequence: CASSPSTQTSGSVYEQYF.

This clone was observed a single time. Additional DNA sequences in this sample encode the identical CDR3. CDR3 sequence (DNA): TGTGCCAGCAGTTACTCCGGGACAGGGAGGGAAAAACTGTTTTTT. This gives the protein CASSYSGTGREKLFF. This rearrangement joins TRBV6-5 to TRBJ1-4; 9 bases agree with TRBD1. The V segment lost 0 bases and the J segment 8 bases; nucleotides outside the gene matches: 4. Germline lookup yields CDR1 MNHEY and CDR2 SVGAGI. The CDR3 loop spans 15 amino acids.

The V and J genes are TRBV11-1 and TRBJ2-7; 9 positions match TRBD1. The CDR3 spans 14 residues. From germline, CDR1 is SGHAT and CDR2 FQDESV (reference sequence). V lost 5 bases and J lost 6; bases outside the gene matches: 8. The CDR3: CASSPGQGYIEQYF. CDR3 nucleotides: TGTGCCAGCAGCCCAGGACAGGGGTATATCGAGCAGTACTTC.

V gene TRBV5-6 combines with J gene TRBJ1-2; D is perhaps TRBD1 (5 bases). V was trimmed by 6 bases and J by 4 bases, leaving 10 bases between them. The CDR3 has 12 residues. CDR1 and CDR2 (germline): SGHDT, YYEEEE. The CDR3 sequence is CASTREGYGYTF. For the CDR3, the DNA is TGTGCCAGCACCAGGGAAGGCTATGGCTACACCTTC.

The gene calls are TRBV7-8 and TRBJ2-2; 7 bases line up with TRBD1. J gave up 3 bases and V 5 bases, and 3 bases lay outside the gene matches. CDR3 length: 14 amino acids. CDR1 and CDR2 from the germline V gene are SGHVS and FQNEAQ. The CDR3 DNA is TGTGCCAGCAGCCCGGGACAGTACACCGGGGAGCTGTTTTTT. It is translated as CASSPGQYTGELFF.

The V and J genes are TRBV6-6 and TRBJ2-7; tentative D call: TRBD1 (6 bases). Trimming took 4 bases from V and 3 from J, leaving 13 bases between them. CDR3 length: 14 residues. Germline-derived CDR1 and CDR2 are MNHNY and SVGAGI (reference sequence). The DNA of the CDR3 is TGTGCCAGCAGTTTTCAGGGGACGAACTACGAGCAGTACTTC. It encodes CASSFQGTNYEQYF.

V and J are TRBV11-2 and TRBJ2-1; tentatively, D is TRBD2 (6 bases). CDR1 SGHAT and CDR2 FQNNGV come from the germline V gene. The CDR3 contains 18 residues. Trimming took 4 bases from V and 0 from J, leaving 19 bases between them. This CDR3 reads CASSSSGGFAGSYNEQFF. In DNA, the CDR3 is TGTGCCAGCAGCTCCTCAGGAGGGTTTGCGGGCTCCTACAATGAGCAGTTCTTC.

This rearrangement joins TRBV15 to TRBJ2-1, with TRBD2 matching 12 bases. CDR1 is LNHNV and CDR2 is YYDKDF in the germline V gene (reference sequence). V shed 1 base, J shed 8 bases, and the junction held 9 bases outside the gene matches. The CDR3 extends over 17 amino acids. The CDR3 loop reads CATSRGKTTSGSHEQFF. The CDR3 DNA reads as TGTGCCACCAGCAGAGGGAAGACGACTAGCGGGAGCCATGAGCAGTTCTTC. Combining the CDR3 with reference TRBV15 and TRBJ2-1 gives the whole variable domain DAMVIQNPRYQVTQFGKPVTLSCSQTLNHNVMYWYQQKSSQAPKLLFHYYDKDFNNEADTPDNFQSRRPNTSFCFLDIRSPGLGDTAMYLCATSRGKTTSGSHEQFFGPGTRLTVL.

This chain joins TRBV4-3 and TRBJ1-1; D perhaps matches TRBD1 (6 bases). V shed 4 bases and J shed 8 bases, with 11 bases lying between them. Germline loops: CDR1 LGHNA, CDR2 YSLEER. The CDR3 has 12 residues. The CDR3 region is CASSPGGAEAFF. DNA for the CDR3: TGCGCCAGCAGCCCTGGGGGGGCGGAAGCTTTCTTT.

The CDR3 DNA reads TGTGCCAGCAGCTTAGTCCAACCTAGCGGGAGGACAGATACGCAGTATTTT. Translating it yields CASSLVQPSGRTDTQYF. This chain links TRBV13 with TRBJ2-3; TRBD2 aligns across 11 bases. CDR1 and CDR2 from the germline V gene are PRHDT and FYEKMQ (reference sequence). J was trimmed by 3 bases and V by 1 base; bases with no gene match: 6. The CDR3 runs 17 residues.

The chain uses TRBV7-3 and TRBJ2-7; possibly TRBD2 for D (6 bases). V gave up 5 bases and J gave up 0 bases, with 11 bases separating them. Germline CDR1 reads SGHTA; CDR2 reads FQGTGA. The CDR3 spans 14 residues. The CDR3 DNA is TGTGCCAGCAGCCATGGGGGGAGCTCCTACGAGCAGTACTTC. This translates into CASSHGGSSYEQYF.

The chain joins TRBV3-1 (or the pseudogene TRBV3-2) to TRBJ1-3; D uncertain. This CDR3 contains 13 residues. Germline V gene lookup returns CDR1 LGHDT and CDR2 YNNKEL (reference sequence). The V end was cut by 1 base, the J end by 4 bases, with 5 bases between. In nucleotides, the CDR3 is TGTGCCAGCAGCCAAGTTCTGGGAAACACCATATATTTT. Its protein product is CASSQVLGNTIYF.